The clone carrying this T cell receptor (beta chain) came up a few times. Its antigen is still unknown. The data were obtained in a study of blood T cells in healthy people across ages. Study-level points and caveats: Researchers report that TCR beta diversity correlated strongly with naive T cell percentage.

Germline V gene sequence: CDR1 ENHRY, CDR2 SYGVKD. The CDR3 totals 14 residues. Trimming shortened V by 6 bases and J by 5 bases, and 16 bases separated the two germline ends. A second about 6 to 12 cycle PCR used barcoded and J-beta primers. From the 5' RACE reads, TCRdb called clonotypes with MiXCR, one entry per CDR3 protein. This table holds around 500,000 distinct CDR3 sequences, about 45% found once. The rearrangement uses TRBV10-3 and TRBJ1-1; the D gene is possibly TRBD1 (5 bases). The sequenced sample consisted of blood. This TCR derives from a man older than 75 in good health. The CDR3, as DNA: TGTGCCATCAGGGCGGGTACAGGAGGGACTGAAGCTTTCTTT. Protein product: CAIRAGTGGTEAFF.